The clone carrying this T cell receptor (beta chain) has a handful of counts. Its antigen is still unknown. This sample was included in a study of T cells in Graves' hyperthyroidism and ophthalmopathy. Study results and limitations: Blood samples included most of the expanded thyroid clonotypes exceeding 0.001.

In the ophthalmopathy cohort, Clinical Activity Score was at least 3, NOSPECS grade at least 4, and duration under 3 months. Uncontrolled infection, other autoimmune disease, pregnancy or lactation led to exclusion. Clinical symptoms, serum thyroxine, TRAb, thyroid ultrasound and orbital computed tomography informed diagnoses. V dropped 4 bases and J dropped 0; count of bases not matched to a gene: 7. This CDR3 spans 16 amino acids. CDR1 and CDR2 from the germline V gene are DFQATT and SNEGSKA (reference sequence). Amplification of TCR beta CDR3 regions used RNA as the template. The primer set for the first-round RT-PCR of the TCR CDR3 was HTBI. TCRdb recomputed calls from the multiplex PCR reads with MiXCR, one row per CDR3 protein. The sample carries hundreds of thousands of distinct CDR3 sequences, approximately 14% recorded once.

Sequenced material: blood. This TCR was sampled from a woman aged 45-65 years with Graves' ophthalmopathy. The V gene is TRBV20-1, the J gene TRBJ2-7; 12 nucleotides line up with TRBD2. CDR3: CSATGTSGRSSYEQYF. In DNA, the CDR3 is TGCAGTGCTACCGGGACTAGCGGGCGGAGCTCCTACGAGCAGTACTTC.